These 15 T cell receptor beta chains share one sample of origin, sequenced in a study of blood T cell repertoires in COVID-19 (dated by TCRdb to between 2020 and 2021). The library was prepared using the immunoSEQ multiplex PCR assay. Here the immuneACCESS table is served through TCRdb, limited to in-frame sequences with V and J called. Missing clones are a known gap in these copies; in checked studies unresolved V genes cover under half, and the rest lacks a known reason. The sample table holds about 130,000 clones, of which approximately 81% were seen once. The ten largest clones take up 30% to 45% of the sample. The sample comprised peripheral blood. All receptors derive from a middle-aged man with active or convalescent COVID-19.

V is TRBV7-2 and J is TRBJ2-7; no reliable D call. Trimming shortened V by 1 base and J by 2 bases, and 9 bases separated the two germline ends. CDR1 is SGHTA and CDR2 is FQGNSA in the germline V gene. CDR3 size: 14 residues. In DNA, the CDR3 is TGTGCCAGCAGCTTAGAACTTCCTCCCTACGAGCAGTACTTC. Translating gives CASSLELPPYEQYF.

The chain is built from TRBV5-4 and TRBJ2-5; D not certain. The germline V and J ends were trimmed by 2 bases and 2 bases, with 7 bases remaining between them. This CDR3 spans 13 amino acids. Germline CDR1 is SGHNT and CDR2 is YYREEE (reference sequence). CDR3 amino acids: CASSFGGQETQYF. CDR3 bases: TGTGCCAGCAGCTTCGGCGGACAAGAGACCCAGTACTTC.

This clone was recorded only once. The chain uses TRBV29-1 and TRBJ2-5; D is possibly TRBD1 (7 bases). There are 13 residues in the CDR3. Trimming shortened V by 6 bases and J by 5 bases, and 16 bases separated the two germline ends. The germline gives CDR1 SQVTM, CDR2 ANQGSEA. Written as DNA, the CDR3 is TGCAGCGTAGGGGGGAACAGGGGCGAGACCCAGTACTTC. This codes for CSVGGNRGETQYF.

This clone was seen once. The J gene is TRBJ1-5, the V gene TRBV5-1; TRBD1 matches 7 bases. Germline CDR1 reads SGHRS; CDR2 reads YFSETQ. This CDR3 comprises 13 residues. V trimming: 5 bases; J trimming: 3 bases; junction bases outside the gene matches: 2. This CDR3 is CASRTGINQPQHF. The CDR3 DNA sequence: TGCGCCAGCAGGACAGGGATCAATCAGCCCCAGCATTTT.

The V call is TRBV6-2 or TRBV6-3, the J call TRBJ2-3; weak D call: TRBD2 (6 bases). Germline V gene sequence: CDR1 MNHEY, CDR2 SVGEGT. The CDR3 has 14 residues. V was clipped by 5 bases and J by 4 bases, with 13 bases between them. CDR3 DNA: TGTGCCAGCAGTCCCACGGGACTCTCAGATACGCAGTATTTT. Translation: CASSPTGLSDTQYF.

J is TRBJ1-5 and V is TRBV28, with D perhaps TRBD1 (5 bases). Trimming cost V 3 bases and J 7 bases, with 10 bases left between them. Germline CDR1 is MDHEN and CDR2 is SYDVKM. The CDR3 contains 13 residues. The CDR3 spells CASSLTDRQPQHF. Here the CDR3 DNA reads TGTGCCAGCAGTTTGACAGATCGACAGCCCCAGCATTTT.

The genes are TRBV7-6 and TRBJ1-5; D not certain. Between the trimmed V and J ends, which lost 3 bases and 3 bases, there was a span of 9 bases. The CDR3 loop spans 14 amino acids. CDR1 and CDR2 (germline): SGHVS, FNYEAQ. In nucleotides, the CDR3 is TGTGCCAGCAGCTTGTACGACAACAATCAGCCCCAGCATTTT. Its translation: CASSLYDNNQPQHF.

This clone was detected only a few times. The chain combines TRBV2 with TRBJ2-7; D is possibly TRBD2 (5 bases). Germline CDR1 reads SNHLY; CDR2 reads FYNNEI. The CDR3 extends over 12 amino acids. Trimming left V 7 bases short and J 6 bases short, with 13 bases between. The CDR3 region is CASKYEGSEQYF. For the CDR3, the DNA is TGTGCCAGCAAATACGAGGGAAGCGAGCAGTACTTC.

The chain recombines TRBV11-3 with TRBJ1-1; TRBD1 aligns across 8 bases. The ends lost 6 bases at V and 5 bases at J; junction bases unmatched: 11. This CDR3 is 15 amino acids long. CDR1 is SGHNT and CDR2 is YENEEA in the germline V gene. CDR3 amino acids: CASRSGGTSWTEAFF. The CDR3 bases are TGTGCCAGCAGGTCAGGGGGCACCAGTTGGACTGAAGCTTTCTTT.

This clone was recorded a few times. The chain recombines TRBV19 with TRBJ1-1; D unresolved. The germline CDR1 and CDR2 sequences are LNHDA and SQIVND (reference sequence). This CDR3 comprises 13 residues. Trimming stripped 3 bases from V and 4 bases from J, with 9 bases between. CDR3 loop: CASSILLATEAFF. The CDR3 bases are TGTGCCAGTAGTATCCTCCTAGCCACTGAAGCTTTCTTT.

The chain has TRBV5-1 and TRBJ1-1; a possible D gene is TRBD1 (5 bases). V shed 0 bases and J shed 3 bases, with 12 bases lying between them. The CDR3 totals 15 residues. Germline CDR1 SGHRS, CDR2 YFSETQ. In nucleotides, the CDR3 is TGCGCCAGCAGCTTGGGTCAGCGGGGCTACACTGAAGCTTTCTTT. This sequence encodes CASSLGQRGYTEAFF. The full variable domain, its missing parts supplied by reference TRBV5-1 and TRBJ1-1, is KAGVTQTPRYLIKTRGQQVTLSCSPISGHRSVSWYQQTPGQGLQFLFEYFSETQRNKGNFPGRFSGRQFSNSRSEMNVSTLELGDSALYLCASSLGQRGYTEAFFGQGTRLTVV.

This clone was observed once. V usage is TRBV11-2 and J usage is TRBJ2-5; no clear D gene. CDR1 and CDR2 from the germline V gene are SGHAT and FQNNGV. This CDR3 region has 13 residues. The V end lost 5 bases, the J end lost 1 base, and 8 bases lay between the germline ends. CDR3 protein: CASSPTGQETQYF. DNA of the CDR3: TGTGCCAGCAGCCCCACCGGCCAAGAGACCCAGTACTTC.

CDR3 in amino acids: CASSPGGPGIYGYTF. The DNA of the CDR3 is TGCGCCAGCAGCCCGGGAGGACCGGGAATCTATGGCTACACCTTC. The chain links TRBV5-1 to TRBJ1-2; D is uncertain. The CDR3 contains 15 residues. In germline, CDR1 is SGHRS, CDR2 YFSETQ. V lost 4 bases, J lost 4 bases, and 17 bases lay in between.

The V call is TRBV3-1 (or the pseudogene TRBV3-2), the J call TRBJ2-1; 9 positions agree with TRBD2. Looked up from germline, CDR1 is LGHDT and CDR2 is YNNKEL (reference sequence). The ends lost 3 bases at V and 8 bases at J; junction bases unmatched: 5. The CDR3 is made up of 14 amino acids. DNA for the CDR3: TGTGCCAGCAGCCAGTTAGCGGGAGAAGATGAGCAGTTCTTC. Translating gives CASSQLAGEDEQFF.

The chain has TRBV2 and TRBJ2-6; possibly TRBD1 for D (6 bases). Per germline, CDR1 SNHLY and CDR2 FYNNEI. With 4 bases removed from V and 4 bases from J, the gap between germline ends came to 11 bases. This CDR3 comprises 15 residues. CDR3 bases: TGTGCCAGCAGTGTAGCAGGGGCCGGGGCCAACGTCCTGACTTTC. It encodes CASSVAGAGANVLTF.